This entry lists 6 T cell receptor beta chains sequenced from one sample in a study of blood T cell repertoires in COVID-19 (dated by TCRdb to 2018 to 2020). The method was the immunoSEQ multiplex PCR assay. TCRdb holds this immuneACCESS table with in-frame rearrangements only. Some clones are missing; in checked studies, unresolved V genes explain under half, and the rest has no known cause. A total of 65,000 to 70,000 clones appear in this sample, over 70% of them only once. The ten largest clonotypes hold approximately 17% of the sample. Sequencing was carried out using peripheral blood. These TCRs come from a man aged 55 to 69 with acute or convalescent COVID-19.

J is TRBJ2-1 and V is TRBV11-3; tentatively, D is TRBD1 (5 bases). The length of the CDR3 is 14 residues. The V end was cut by 2 bases, the J end by 4 bases, with 9 bases between. CDR1 and CDR2 (germline): SGHNT, YENEEA. In nucleotides, the CDR3 is TGTGCCAGCAGCTTAACAGGCTCATACAATGAGCAGTTCTTC. This encodes CASSLTGSYNEQFF.

This clone was picked up one time. V and J are TRBV11-2 and TRBJ2-6; tentative D call: TRBD1 (5 bases). Germline CDR1 SGHAT, CDR2 FQNNGV. The CDR3 covers 17 residues. V lost 4 bases and J lost 0, with 13 bases in between. The CDR3 DNA is TGTGCCAGCAGCTATTTGACAGTCGTCTCTGGGGCCAACGTCCTGACTTTC. This gives the protein CASSYLTVVSGANVLTF.

There are a few counts of this clone. The chain employs TRBV2 and TRBJ2-3; maybe TRBD1 (6 bases). Germline CDR1 reads SNHLY; CDR2 reads FYNNEI. V was trimmed by 4 bases and J by 0 bases, leaving 11 bases between them. The length of the CDR3 is 15 residues. This CDR3 reads CASSATGPSTDTQYF. In DNA, the CDR3 is TGTGCCAGCAGTGCGACAGGTCCTAGCACAGATACGCAGTATTTT.

The chain carries TRBV27 and TRBJ2-7; TRBD2 is a possible D gene (6 bases). V lost 7 bases to trimming and J lost 7 bases, with 23 bases between them. The CDR3 loop spans 15 amino acids. Germline V lookup: CDR1 MNHEY, CDR2 SMNVEV (reference sequence). The CDR3 here is CASTAQGGTPGEQYF. The CDR3 DNA sequence: TGTGCCAGCACCGCGCAAGGCGGGACCCCAGGTGAGCAGTACTTC.

The chain combines TRBV4-1 with TRBJ2-3, with D possibly TRBD1 on 6 matching bases. Germline lookup yields CDR1 MGHRA and CDR2 YSYEKL. Trimming stripped 0 bases from V and 1 base from J, with 17 bases between. The CDR3 is 18 residues long. The CDR3, as DNA: TGCGCCAGCAGCCAAGAAAGGGGCCAGGGGATACGCACAGATACGCAGTATTTT. It yields the protein CASSQERGQGIRTDTQYF.

V usage is TRBV6-5 and J usage is TRBJ2-3; 8 bases are a match to TRBD2. The CDR3 runs to 13 residues. The J segment lost 4 bases and the V segment lost 7 bases, leaving 4 bases of the junction unmatched. In germline, CDR1 is MNHEY, CDR2 SVGAGI. The CDR3 DNA follows: TGTGCCAGCACCGGACTAGCACCAGATACGCAGTATTTT. Translating it yields CASTGLAPDTQYF.